This entry features one T cell receptor beta chain sequence. Antigen unknown. The CDR3 has 14 residues. V was trimmed by 6 bases and J by 2 bases, leaving 13 bases between them. Germline V lookup: CDR1 MNHNS, CDR2 SASEGT. Prepared TCR beta cDNA libraries contained unique molecular identifiers. Once 1 to 10 million T cells were used, hundreds of thousands of cDNA molecules resulted. TCRdb processed the PCR reads anew with MiXCR; each CDR3 protein has one entry. The data show 170,000 or so distinct CDR3 sequences, approximately 30% seen once. This entry is derived from a study of post-analysis software for immune sequencing data. Broader study findings: There were five or six TRBV segments more frequent in patients than controls, and TRBV5-6, TRBV5-1 and TRBV20-1 were among them.

The sequencing input was blood. The genes are TRBV6-1 and TRBJ2-5; D might be TRBD1 (8 bases). This sequence originates from a girl aged 5-17 years with multiple sclerosis. The CDR3 sequence is CASSGGTGQETQYF. Here the CDR3 DNA reads TGTGCCAGCAGCGGGGGGACAGGACAAGAGACCCAGTACTTC.